Presented here are 10 T cell receptor beta chains from one specimen sequenced in a study of OX40 agonist ivuxolimab in advanced cancers. TCRdb keeps only in-frame clones here, not all; method: immunoSEQ multiplex PCR. The table lists under 90,000 clones, approximately 90% of them singletons. The specimen was CD4+ or CD8+ T cells sorted from blood, collected in a trial of the OX40 agonist ivuxolimab. The receptors originated from an adult with an advanced solid tumor such as melanoma, head and neck, liver or kidney cancer.

The chain employs TRBV11-2 and TRBJ2-7; D might be TRBD1 (5 bases). The germline gives CDR1 SGHAT, CDR2 FQNNGV. V was clipped by 5 bases and J by 10 bases, with 15 bases between them. CDR3 length equals 12 residues. CDR3 residues: CASSPYGAQQYF. In nucleotides, the CDR3 is TGTGCCAGCAGCCCCTATGGGGCCCAACAGTACTTC.

V is TRBV5-1 and J is TRBJ2-2, with D possibly being TRBD2 (6 bases). The V gene's germline CDR1 is SGHRS and CDR2 YFSETQ. Trimming pared 2 bases from V and 2 bases from J, leaving 16 bases between. The CDR3 is 17 amino acids. DNA of the CDR3: TGCGCCAGCAGCTTATTACGGGGGAGGTTAAACACCGGGGAGCTGTTTTTT. Translating it yields CASSLLRGRLNTGELFF.

The genes are TRBV27 and TRBJ2-3; tentative D call: TRBD1 (6 bases). Trimming took 4 bases from V and 4 from J, leaving 18 bases between them. The CDR3 sequence is 16 residues long. Germline CDR1 is MNHEY and CDR2 is SMNVEV (reference sequence). For the CDR3, the DNA is TGTGCCAGCAGTTCTCAACAGGGTAACACAGCAGATACGCAGTATTTT. Residues: CASSSQQGNTADTQYF.

This chain links TRBV5-4 with TRBJ2-3; maybe TRBD2 (5 bases). CDR3 length equals 18 residues. CDR1 SGHNT and CDR2 YYREEE come from the germline V gene (reference sequence). The V gene lost 2 bases and the J gene lost 4 bases, with 23 bases spanning the gap. CDR3 sequence: CASSFGGGAKPTSDTQYF. As DNA, the CDR3 is TGTGCCAGCAGCTTCGGCGGAGGAGCGAAGCCGACCTCAGATACGCAGTATTTT. The complete variable domain, with remaining parts taken from reference TRBV5-4 and TRBJ2-3, reads ETGVTQSPTHLIKTRGQQVTLRCSSQSGHNTVSWYQQALGQGPQFIFQYYREEENGRGNFPPRFSGLQFPNYSSELNVNALELDDSALYLCASSFGGGAKPTSDTQYFGPGTRLTVL.

In this sample, this clone turned up a few times. V is TRBV18 and J is TRBJ2-6, with TRBD1 matching 8 bases. CDR1 and CDR2 from the germline V gene are KGHSH and LQKENI. The CDR3 runs to 17 residues. V gave up 3 bases and J gave up 3 bases; unmatched junction bases: 7. For the CDR3, the DNA is TGTGCCAGCTCACCTGGACAGGGTAGTATTGGGGCCAACGTCCTGACTTTC. It codes for CASSPGQGSIGANVLTF.

The genes are TRBV28 and TRBJ2-7, with TRBD2 identical over 9 bases. The CDR3 totals 14 residues. V lost 3 bases, J lost 7 bases, and 7 bases stayed unmatched. CDR1 and CDR2 (germline): MDHEN, SYDVKM. The CDR3 nucleotides read TGTGCCAGCAGTTTGGGACTAGCCCGAGTAGAGCAGTACTTC. It is translated as CASSLGLARVEQYF.

In nucleotides, the CDR3 is TGTGCCAGCAGTGGTGACTATGGCTACACCTTC. This encodes CASSGDYGYTF. This chain links TRBV5-4 with TRBJ1-2; D is undetermined. The CDR3 length is 11 residues. The V and J ends lost 5 bases and 3 bases respectively, with 5 bases between them. Germline CDR1 reads SGHNT; CDR2 reads YYREEE (reference sequence).

The chain couples TRBV4-2 to TRBJ1-1; no clear D gene. The length of the CDR3 is 14 residues. V was shortened by 2 bases and J by 5 bases, with 12 bases between the two germline ends. Germline values: CDR1 LGHNA, CDR2 YNFKEQ. The CDR3 DNA sequence: TGTGCCAGCAGCCAATCAGATTACTATACTGAAGCTTTCTTT. Encoded protein: CASSQSDYYTEAFF.

The J gene is TRBJ2-3, the V gene TRBV4-1; D is perhaps TRBD1 (5 bases). The V gene lost 1 base and the J gene lost 6 bases, with 14 bases spanning the gap. The CDR3 runs to 15 residues. From germline, CDR1 is MGHRA and CDR2 YSYEKL. The CDR3, as DNA: TGCGCCAGCAGCCAAGGCTGGCAGGGATCGGATACGCAGTATTTT. Residues: CASSQGWQGSDTQYF.

CDR3 sequence: CASSLGRKNQPQHF. CDR3 nucleotides: TGTGCCAGCAGTTTGGGGCGGAAAAATCAGCCCCAGCATTTT. V and J are TRBV28 and TRBJ1-5, with a tentative D call TRBD1 (5 bases). CDR1 MDHEN and CDR2 SYDVKM come from the germline V gene. CDR3 size: 14 residues. V was trimmed by 3 bases and J by 4 bases, leaving 10 bases between them.